The clone carrying this T cell receptor (beta chain) was observed at least ten times. Its antigen remains unidentified. At one end the junction does not follow the germline gene, possibly because of a read error. With no exceptions, donors were healthy Caucasians. This sample is part of a study of identical twins. Whole-study findings and limits: Invariant cells of the MAIT and iNKT types might have partly distorted the zero-insertion analyses. Conclusions relied on cross-sectional statistical analysis, not following the same donors.

TCRdb fed the 5' RACE reads into MiXCR, producing one record per CDR3 protein. The table records around 280,000 distinct CDR3 sequences, around 8.8% of them present only once. There are 15 residues in the CDR3. CDR1 SGHRS and CDR2 YFSETQ come from the germline V gene. Separately, the same data were catalogued under a study of yellow fever vaccine responses in identical twins.

The receptor comes from a woman between 18 and 29 years old in good health. The sample was memory (CD45RO+) T cells sorted from blood. This chain links TRBV5-1 with TRBJ2-1; the D gene is possibly TRBD2 (6 bases). The CDR3 nucleotides are TGCGCCAGCAGCTTGTCTAGCGCCGCACCTAATGGGCAGTTCTTC. This gives the protein CASSLSSAAPNGQFF.